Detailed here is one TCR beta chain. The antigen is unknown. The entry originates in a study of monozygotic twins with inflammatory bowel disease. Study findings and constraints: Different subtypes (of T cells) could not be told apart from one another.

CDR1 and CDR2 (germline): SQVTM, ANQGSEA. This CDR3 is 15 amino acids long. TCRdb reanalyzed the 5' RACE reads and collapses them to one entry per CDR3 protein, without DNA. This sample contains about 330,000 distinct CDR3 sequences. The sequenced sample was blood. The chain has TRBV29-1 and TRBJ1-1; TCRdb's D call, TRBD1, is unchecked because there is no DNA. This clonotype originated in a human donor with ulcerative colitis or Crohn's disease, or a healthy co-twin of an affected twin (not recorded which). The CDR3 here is CSVDMDRGRNTEAFF.